The 5 T cell receptor beta chains given below trace back to one sample, sequenced in a study of tumor-infiltrating lymphocytes in localized non-small cell lung cancer. Profiling relied on immunoSEQ multiplex PCR, and the TCRdb table lists in-frame clones only, not all of them. The sample yields roughly 16,000 clones, 60% to 85% seen once. Sequenced sample: lung tumor tissue. These receptors originate from a human donor with non-small cell lung cancer.

This clone was counted between two and nine times. Written as DNA, the CDR3 is TGTGCCAGCAGTTTAATGACAGGGAATAACTATGGCTACACCTTC. This codes for CASSLMTGNNYGYTF. The chain employs TRBV27 and TRBJ1-2; the match to TRBD1 covers 7 bases. Germline CDR1 reads MNHEY; CDR2 reads SMNVEV (reference sequence). The length of the CDR3 is 15 residues. V gave up 2 bases and J gave up 1 base; unmatched junction bases: 4.

This clone was seen more than once but under ten times. The gene calls are TRBV28 and TRBJ2-5; 8 bases agree with TRBD1. The length of the CDR3 is 14 residues. Germline V gene data show CDR1 as MDHEN and CDR2 as SYDVKM. The junction had 4 bases not matched to a gene; V was cut back by 3 bases and J by 4 bases. The DNA for the CDR3 is TGTGCCAGCAGTTTCACGGACAGGGTAGAGACCCAGTACTTC. Residues: CASSFTDRVETQYF.

This clone was picked up a small number of times. The chain has TRBV4-3 and TRBJ2-3, with D perhaps TRBD2 (6 bases). Deletions cut 0 bases from V and 5 bases from J, with 15 bases between. CDR1 LGHNA and CDR2 YSLEER come from the germline V gene. The CDR3 covers 16 residues. Here the CDR3 reads CASSQEGPGVGDTQYF. CDR3 bases: TGCGCCAGCAGCCAAGAGGGACCGGGAGTGGGAGATACGCAGTATTTT.

The V and J genes are TRBV7-8 and TRBJ1-5; D unresolved. Trimming left V 2 bases short and J 7 bases short, with 18 bases between. The CDR3 runs 16 residues. CDR1 is SGHVS and CDR2 is FQNEAQ in the germline V gene. The CDR3 protein is CASSLWVTTVGQPQHF. CDR3 sequence (DNA): TGTGCCAGCAGCTTATGGGTGACCACCGTAGGGCAGCCCCAGCATTTT.

This clone was observed a single time. The rearrangement links TRBV18 to TRBJ1-5; D unclear. CDR1 and CDR2 (germline): KGHSH, LQKENI. Trimming took 3 bases from V and 0 from J, leaving 12 bases between them. The CDR3 is 16 amino acids. CDR3 sequence reads: CASSPASVYSNQPQHF. In DNA, the CDR3 is TGTGCCAGCTCACCGGCAAGCGTGTATAGCAATCAGCCCCAGCATTTT.